This T cell receptor beta chain was sequenced for a study of shared clonotypes between healthy human individuals. V was shortened by 2 bases and J by 12 bases, with 8 bases between the two germline ends. Germline lookup yields CDR1 GTSNPN and CDR2 SVGIG (reference sequence). CDR3 length: 11 amino acids. This clone has only a few counts. Its antigen is currently unknown. Study-wide results and limits: Sorted-subset sequencing was shown by rarefaction to be incomplete despite large depth.

Deep was the level used in running the assay. Produced via immunoSEQ multiplex PCR; TCRdb's table is partial and in-frame only. In the table there are about 1 million clones, 65% to 80% of which are singletons. This clonotype was sampled from a man younger than 35 in good health. The rearrangement joins TRBV30 to TRBJ2-6; perhaps D is TRBD1 or TRBD2 (5 bases each). The sequencing input was memory CD4+ T cells sorted from blood. Described subset: CD45RA-negative fraction. In nucleotides, the CDR3 is TGTGCCTGGAGTATCGGGACCGTCCTGACTTTC. Translating it yields CAWSIGTVLTF. The whole variable domain, remainder taken from reference TRBV30 and TRBJ2-6, is SQTIHQWPATLVQPVGSPLSLECTVEGTSNPNLYWYRQAAGRGLQLLFYSVGIGQISSEVPQNLSASRPQDRQFILSSKKLLLSDSGFYLCAWSIGTVLTFGAGSRLTVL.